This entry lists 20 T cell receptor beta chains sequenced from one sample in a study of T-cell reconstitution after alpha-beta-depleted transplantation in children. Researchers prepared the TCRbeta library using unique molecular identifiers, the study reports. Each CDR3 protein gets one entry after TCRdb re-called the PCR reads with MiXCR. This sample has fewer than 550,000 distinct CDR3 sequences; over 9.5% occur once, and the top ten carry less than 15%. The specimen comprised PBMCs, mostly from graft donor cells, sampled 180 days after TCRalphabeta/CD19-depleted stem cell transplant. The receptors here all came from a female patient aged 2 to 10 who had a stem cell transplant for aplastic anemia, so the T cells may come from the graft donor.

The V gene is TRBV4-3, the J gene TRBJ1-4; D is possibly TRBD1 (5 bases). There are 15 residues in the CDR3. With 0 bases removed from V and 8 bases from J, the gap between germline ends came to 13 bases. Germline V gene lookup returns CDR1 LGHNA and CDR2 YSLEER. CDR3 DNA: TGCGCCAGCAGCCAAGATACGGGGGTGGACGAAAAACTGTTTTTT. Protein product: CASSQDTGVDEKLFF.

This clonotype was found a few times. V usage is TRBV20-1 and J usage is TRBJ1-2; D gene unclear. The CDR3 is made up of 13 amino acids. Trimming removed 1 base from V and 4 bases from J, with 10 bases in between. Germline loops: CDR1 DFQATT, CDR2 SNEGSKA (reference sequence). This chain's CDR3 is CSARVIRGYGYTF. The CDR3 nucleotides are TGCAGTGCTAGAGTGATACGGGGCTATGGCTACACCTTC.

V gene TRBV19 combines with J gene TRBJ1-5, with a possible D match to TRBD1 (6 bases). CDR1 and CDR2 (germline): LNHDA, SQIVND (reference sequence). Trimming cost V 3 bases and J 0 bases, with 12 bases left between them. The CDR3 extends over 16 amino acids. Written as DNA, the CDR3 is TGTGCCAGTAGTATTGGGGGGGCCCATAGCAATCAGCCCCAGCATTTT. Translation: CASSIGGAHSNQPQHF.

This clonotype has only a few counts. This chain connects TRBV12-3 or TRBV12-4 to TRBJ1-1, with a weak D call TRBD1 (5 bases). V was clipped by 3 bases and J by 5 bases, with 13 bases between them. The CDR3 contains 14 residues. Written as DNA, the CDR3 is TGTGCCAGCAGTTTCACCCCCGGGGGAACTGAAGCTTTCTTT. As protein: CASSFTPGGTEAFF.

Only a few counts were recorded for this clonotype. V is TRBV5-5 and J is TRBJ2-7; 11 bases align to TRBD2. CDR1 and CDR2 (germline): SGHKS, YYEKEE (reference sequence). CDR3 length equals 16 residues. Losses at the gene ends were 4 bases for V and 5 bases for J; bases not matched to a gene: 11. The DNA of the CDR3 is TGTGCCAGCAGCGCAATAGGACTAGCGGGTGGAAACGAGCAGTACTTC. This codes for CASSAIGLAGGNEQYF.

This clonotype came up many times. The rearrangement links TRBV20-1 to TRBJ2-2; 8 bases are shared with TRBD1. The CDR3 extends over 14 amino acids. V dropped 5 bases and J dropped 2; count of bases not matched to a gene: 4. Germline loops: CDR1 DFQATT, CDR2 SNEGSKA (reference sequence). CDR3 bases: TGCAGTGCTCCCGACAGGGGAAACACCGGGGAGCTGTTTTTT. As protein: CSAPDRGNTGELFF.

The genes are TRBV27 and TRBJ2-7; 8 nucleotides match TRBD1. V dropped 4 bases and J dropped 6; count of bases not matched to a gene: 8. The CDR3 covers 14 residues. Germline V gene data show CDR1 as MNHEY and CDR2 as SMNVEV (reference sequence). The CDR3 DNA reads TGTGCCAGCAGTTCAGGGGACAGGCTAAGCGAGCAGTACGTC. This codes for CASSSGDRLSEQYV.

This clonotype showed up just a few times. This chain uses TRBV21-1 with TRBJ2-3; the table calls TRBD2, which could not be checked here. TRBV21-1 is a pseudogene segment. This CDR3 comprises 15 residues. The CDR3: CASSKGTRSTDTQYF. CDR3 DNA: TGTGCCAGCAGCAAGGGTACTAGGTCAACCGATACGCAGTATTTT.

This clonotype has just a few counts. This chain connects TRBV13 to TRBJ2-2, with TRBD2 matching over 11 bases. This CDR3 is 16 amino acids long. The V segment lost 4 bases and the J segment 3 bases; nucleotides outside the gene matches: 4. CDR1 is PRHDT, CDR2 FYEKMQ, per germline (reference sequence). The CDR3 sequence: CASSYTSGSHTGELFF. The CDR3 DNA follows: TGTGCCAGCAGCTATACTAGCGGGAGCCACACCGGGGAGCTGTTTTTT.

The table lists this clonotype with a few counts. This rearrangement joins TRBV19 to TRBJ2-3; 8 nucleotides align to TRBD2. The V gene's germline CDR1 is LNHDA and CDR2 SQIVND (reference sequence). This CDR3 region has 19 residues. With V trimmed by 3 bases and J by 4 bases, 18 bases remained unmatched. The CDR3 sequence: CASSIRLAFFSPTPDTQYF. CDR3 nucleotide sequence: TGTGCCAGTAGTATTAGACTAGCGTTCTTTTCCCCTACCCCAGATACGCAGTATTTT.

On this clonotype itself: One end of the junction does not line up with germline, which may come from a read error. The chain has TRBV5-1 and TRBJ1-1; 8 nucleotides line up with TRBD1. Germline V CDR1 and CDR2: SGHRS, YFSETQ. The CDR3 runs 14 residues. In nucleotides, the CDR3 is TGCGCCAGCAGCCGCGGACAGGGTTGGACTGAACCTTTCTTT. Its protein product is CASSRGQGWTEPFF.

In its sample, this clonotype was seen a few times. The chain is built from TRBV20-1 and TRBJ2-7; D possibly corresponds to TRBD2 (6 bases). The CDR3 consists of 13 residues. The germline V gene encodes CDR1 DFQATT and CDR2 SNEGSKA (reference sequence). The V end lost 6 bases, the J end lost 3 bases, and 15 bases lay between the germline ends. The CDR3 coding sequence is TGCAGTGCCTGGACTAAAGTATTCTACGAGCAGTACTTC. It is translated as CSAWTKVFYEQYF.

The chain joins TRBV19 to TRBJ2-7; possible D gene TRBD1, 6 bases. Germline loops: CDR1 LNHDA, CDR2 SQIVND (reference sequence). This CDR3 comprises 13 residues. Trimming cost V 7 bases and J 3 bases, with 13 bases left between them. The chain's CDR3 is CASTTKGGYEQYF. The CDR3 region has the DNA TGTGCCAGTACCACCAAAGGGGGCTACGAGCAGTACTTC.

This clonotype occurred many times. This chain uses TRBV5-5 with TRBJ1-2, with 9 bases aligning to TRBD1. The germline V gene has CDR1 SGHKS and CDR2 YYEKEE (reference sequence). V lost 2 bases and J lost 4; bases outside the gene matches: 15. This CDR3 spans 18 amino acids. CDR3 sequence reads: CASSFASGAGTGSYGYTF. The CDR3 DNA sequence: TGTGCCAGCAGCTTCGCATCTGGGGCCGGGACAGGGAGCTATGGCTACACCTTC.

The CDR3 spells CASRSDSADTGELFF. CDR3 coding DNA: TGTGCCAGCAGATCCGACAGTGCAGACACCGGGGAGCTGTTTTTT. J is TRBJ2-2 and V is TRBV7-9, with D possibly matching TRBD1 (5 bases). V was shortened by 6 bases and J by 3 bases, with 14 bases between the two germline ends. CDR1 SEHNR and CDR2 FQNEAQ come from the germline V gene (reference sequence). This CDR3 has 15 amino acids.

The CDR3 sequence is CATLVTRDRYGYTF. The CDR3, as DNA: TGTGCCACCCTTGTAACCCGGGACAGATATGGCTACACCTTC. V gene TRBV2 combines with J gene TRBJ1-2, with 7 bases matching TRBD1. CDR3 length: 14 residues. Trimming at V came to 10 bases and at J to 5 bases, leaving 13 bases not matched to a gene. Germline lookup yields CDR1 SNHLY and CDR2 FYNNEI.

This clonotype appeared a few times. The CDR3 DNA sequence: TGTGCCAGCAGAGACCCCGGACGGAATTTAGAGCAGTACTTC. Encoded protein: CASRDPGRNLEQYF. The chain joins TRBV2 to TRBJ2-7; D gene ambiguous. V lost 6 bases, J lost 7 bases, and 19 bases lay in between. Per germline, CDR1 SNHLY and CDR2 FYNNEI. The CDR3 is 14 residues long. The full variable domain, with the rest looked up from reference TRBV2 and TRBJ2-7, is EPEVTQTPSHQVTQMGQEVILRCVPISNHLYFYWYRQILGQKVEFLVSFYNNEISEKSEIFDDQFSVERPDGSNFTLKIRSTKLEDSAMYFCASRDPGRNLEQYFGPGTRLTVT.

The chain is built from TRBV12-3 or TRBV12-4 and TRBJ2-2, with D possibly being TRBD1 (5 bases). This CDR3 has 15 residues. Trimming removed 6 bases at V and 6 bases at J, with 17 bases between. The CDR3 bases are TGTGCCAGCAGCTTCCTTCTTCAGGGTTCCGGGGAGCTGTTTTTT. It is translated as CASSFLLQGSGELFF.

This clonotype was found a few times. The chain is built from TRBV10-3 and TRBJ2-4, with TRBD1 as a possible D gene (6 bases). CDR1 and CDR2 from the germline V gene are ENHRY and SYGVKD. The CDR3 has 15 amino acids. Deletions cut 3 bases from V and 2 bases from J, with 11 bases between. The CDR3 nucleotides read TGTGCCATCAGTGACTCAGGGGTGCCCAAAAACATTCAGTACTTC. It translates to CAISDSGVPKNIQYF.

This clonotype was seen repeatedly, ten times or more. This sequence joins TRBV15 and TRBJ2-1, with TRBD2 matching 13 bases. V dropped 0 bases and J dropped 0; count of bases not matched to a gene: 8. CDR1 and CDR2 (germline): LNHNV, YYDKDF (reference sequence). The CDR3 runs 20 residues. CDR3 amino acids: CATSREGLAGWESSYNEQFF. CDR3 coding DNA: TGTGCCACCAGCAGAGAGGGACTAGCGGGATGGGAAAGCTCCTACAATGAGCAGTTCTTC.